These 21 T cell receptor beta chains were sequenced from one sample in a study of CXCR3-negative and CXCR3-positive naive CD8 T cells. The antigens these receptors bind are not known. The TRB libraries of cDNA were built by UMI-labeled 5' RACE. TCRdb derives one entry per CDR3 protein from the 5' RACE reads, leaving out DNA. Its table records under 90,000 distinct CDR3 sequences. Study observations and caveats: CXCR3-expressing naive cells carried TRB CDR3s more hydrophobic than those of CXCR3-negative naive cells.

Sequences were obtained from naive CXCR3+ CD8+ T cells from blood. Subset given: CD45RO-CCR7+CD27+CD95- naive CD8+ T cells expressing CXCR3 (TNR3+). These receptors were collected from a human donor in good health. Some clones in this sample may be carry-over from other donors' samples.

The rearrangement joins TRBV9 to TRBJ2-1; with no DNA, the TCRdb D assignment of TRBD2 cannot be verified. This CDR3 is 16 amino acids long. Germline V gene data show CDR1 as SGDLS and CDR2 as YYNGEE. The CDR3 loop is CASSVDTARTLNEQFF. The entire variable domain, with the rest obtained from reference TRBV9 and TRBJ2-1, is as follows: DSGVTQTPKHLITATGQRVTLRCSPRSGDLSVYWYQQSLDQGLQFLIQYYNGEERAKGNILERFSAQQFPDLHSELNLSSLELGDSALYFCASSVDTARTLNEQFFGPGTRLTVL.

V usage is TRBV4-3 and J usage is TRBJ2-1; lacking DNA, the TRBD2 call made by TCRdb goes unchecked. Germline lookup yields CDR1 LGHNA and CDR2 YSLEER. The CDR3 runs 17 residues. The chain's CDR3 is CASSQDAAGTSYNEQFF.

The rearrangement joins TRBV7-9 to TRBJ2-1. The CDR3 has 16 amino acids. Germline-derived CDR1 and CDR2 are SEHNR and FQNEAQ (reference sequence). CDR3 region: CASSLFVGGTYNEQFF.

This chain joins TRBV28 and TRBJ1-1; lacking DNA, the TRBD1 call made by TCRdb goes unchecked. CDR1 MDHEN and CDR2 SYDVKM come from the germline V gene. This CDR3 is 15 amino acids long. CDR3 protein: CASSLSTGGYTEAFF.

J is TRBJ2-7 and V is TRBV20-1; the TRBD1 assignment by TCRdb is unverifiable without DNA. Germline V gene data show CDR1 as DFQATT and CDR2 as SNEGSKA (reference sequence). CDR3 length: 16 amino acids. The CDR3 is CSARVPLTGHSYEQYF.

V gene TRBV9 combines with J gene TRBJ2-2; checking the TCRdb D call of TRBD1 is not possible without DNA. Per germline, CDR1 SGDLS and CDR2 YYNGEE. The CDR3 consists of 18 residues. CDR3 region: CASSDRTWGTDNTGELFF.

This sequence joins TRBV19 and TRBJ2-1; TCRdb gives TRBD2 as the D gene, but with no DNA this cannot be confirmed. Looked up from germline, CDR1 is LNHDA and CDR2 is SQIVND (reference sequence). The CDR3 sequence is 13 residues long. The CDR3 sequence is CASSPRETHEQFF. Variable domain in full (rest from reference TRBV19 and TRBJ2-1): DGGITQSPKYLFRKEGQNVTLSCEQNLNHDAMYWYRQDPGQGLRLIYYSQIVNDFQKGDIAEGYSVSREKKESFPLTVTSAQKNPTAFYLCASSPRETHEQFFGPGTRLTVL.

This chain joins TRBV6-5 and TRBJ2-2. Germline V lookup: CDR1 MNHEY, CDR2 SVGAGI. The CDR3 is 12 residues long. The CDR3 spells CASSYSTGELFF.

The rearrangement uses TRBV20-1 and TRBJ2-7; TCRdb outputs TRBD1, but without DNA this stays unchecked. The CDR3 runs 14 residues. CDR1 and CDR2 (germline): DFQATT, SNEGSKA (reference sequence). CDR3 loop: CSARDFGQTYEQYF.

V is TRBV5-1 and J is TRBJ2-3; TCRdb proposes TRBD1, but this gene call is untestable without DNA. CDR3 length: 18 amino acids. CDR1 is SGHRS and CDR2 is YFSETQ in the germline V gene. The CDR3 sequence: CASSLKRTGGINTDTQYF.

The rearrangement uses TRBV28 and TRBJ2-2; the TRBD1 assignment by TCRdb is unverifiable without DNA. This CDR3 is built from 15 residues. Germline lookup yields CDR1 MDHEN and CDR2 SYDVKM. The chain's CDR3 is CASSSRTSVVGELFF.

The rearrangement links TRBV7-9 to TRBJ1-1. Per the germline V gene, CDR1 is SEHNR and CDR2 is FQNEAQ (reference sequence). This CDR3 comprises 15 residues. The CDR3: CASSLVLGMNTEAFF.

The chain links TRBV6-6 to TRBJ2-1; TCRdb's D gene call, TRBD1, goes unchecked for lack of DNA. The CDR3 is 18 amino acids. The germline CDR1 and CDR2 sequences are MNHNY and SVGAGI (reference sequence). CDR3 in amino acids: CASSYSWQGENSFDEQFF.

CDR3 sequence reads: CASSQARGEGVNEQYF. The rearrangement joins TRBV4-3 to TRBJ2-7; there is no DNA to check the TCRdb D call of TRBD2. CDR3 length equals 16 residues. Germline V gene sequence: CDR1 LGHNA, CDR2 YSLEER.

The J gene is TRBJ1-1, the V gene TRBV28. From germline, CDR1 is MDHEN and CDR2 SYDVKM. The CDR3 sequence is 14 residues long. The CDR3 sequence is CACSQIYMNTEAFF.

The rearrangement links TRBV20-1 to TRBJ2-7; as DNA is missing, the TRBD2 call by TCRdb cannot be tested. The CDR3 has 15 residues. Germline V lookup: CDR1 DFQATT, CDR2 SNEGSKA (reference sequence). The CDR3 here is CSARVPGTRGYEQYF.

The rearrangement uses TRBV3-1 and TRBJ2-5; TCRdb indicates TRBD2, and absent DNA this call remains unverified. The CDR3 has 17 residues. The germline gives CDR1 LGHDT, CDR2 YNNKEL (reference sequence). This CDR3 reads CASSQDEVLAGKETQYF.

The rearrangement joins TRBV23-1 to TRBJ2-7. TRBV23-1 is filed as an ORF, its function uncertain. The CDR3 contains 15 residues. The CDR3 sequence: CASSQRPPELYEQYF.

The chain uses TRBV6-5 and TRBJ2-2; the TCRdb D gene call, TRBD2, has no DNA to confirm it. The length of the CDR3 is 14 residues. CDR1 and CDR2 (germline): MNHEY, SVGAGI. The CDR3 loop is CASSLLRAGGELFF.

The CDR3 protein is CASSQDPAPGTEAFF. The chain combines TRBV4-1 with TRBJ1-1; with no DNA, the TCRdb D assignment of TRBD1 cannot be verified. Germline V CDR1 and CDR2: MGHRA, YSYEKL. The CDR3 consists of 15 residues.

CDR3 amino acids: CAISDYQRGLFEQFF. The gene calls are TRBV10-3 and TRBJ2-1; no DNA is available, so the TRBD2 call from TCRdb remains unchecked. This CDR3 is 15 amino acids long. Germline values: CDR1 ENHRY, CDR2 SYGVKD.